This TCR beta chain originates from a study of tumor-infiltrating lymphocytes in primary liver carcinoma. Study findings and constraints: Significantly greater top-250-clone fractions characterized tumors relative to blood (p = 0.039). Top clones occupying all five tumor regions numbered only about 7-25%. Less overlap was seen in tumor-adjacent and tumor-blood pairs than in tumor region pairs.

With around 490 ng total RNA as template and a constant-region primer, TCR beta cDNA was made. Each TCR beta library was derived from three nested multiplex PCR rounds that employed slightly modified ARM-PCR. The two initial PCR rounds, roughly 9 cycles each, used TRBV1-TRBV30 forward and C-beta reverse primers. Using its own MiXCR run on the multiplex PCR reads, TCRdb lists one record per CDR3 protein. In the table there are approximately 190,000 distinct CDR3 sequences, 85% of which are singletons. The CDR3 spans 11 residues. CDR1 and CDR2 (germline): PRHDT, FYEKMQ (reference sequence). V was trimmed by 6 bases and J by 4 bases, leaving 4 bases between them. It was from approximately 20-30 mg of unsorted bulk tissue that RNA and DNA were co-extracted. Patients underwent surgical resection for primary liver carcinoma. Of note for this clonotype: Its antigen is not identified.

The clonotype originates from a man between 35 and 55 years old with primary liver carcinoma and hepatitis B virus infection. What was sequenced was tumor tissue from primary liver carcinoma. J is TRBJ2-1 and V is TRBV13; D not resolved. Here the CDR3 reads CASSGYNEQFF. The DNA for the CDR3 is TGTGCCAGCAGTGGGTACAATGAGCAGTTCTTC.